This is a list of T cell receptor beta chains from one sample in a study of T cell repertoires in cytomegalovirus infection. One entry per CDR3 protein, called by TCRdb with MiXCR from the reads. The sample has some 940,000 distinct CDR3 sequences, less than 35% seen once. Antigens of these TCRs are unknown. The specimen comprised cultured CD8+ T cells from PBMCs, sampled from culture after CMV antigen stimulation. Source of these receptors: a human donor in good health (CMV status not recorded). Some clones in this sample may be carry-over from other donors' samples. CDR3s include the opening cysteine and the closing phenylalanine or tryptophan. D genes are given only for firm matches. Not all rows give a size; the values are once, few, many and, for expanded clones, a class.

V: TRBV19
D: -
size: -
J: TRBJ2-1
DNA: TGTGCCAGTAGTATAGGGGTGGTATGGGGGGCAGATGAGCAGTTCTTC
CDR3: CASSIGVVWGADEQFF

V: TRBV10-3
D: -
size: -
J: TRBJ1-1
DNA: TGTGCCATCAGTGAGTCGGGCAGGTCGAACACTGAAGCTTTCTTT
CDR3: CAISESGRSNTEAFF

V: TRBV7-9
D: TRBD1
size: -
J: TRBJ1-5
DNA: TGTGCCAGCAGCTTACATCCCAGGACAGGGGGCGAAGGTCAGCCCCAGCATTTT
CDR3: CASSLHPRTGGEGQPQHF

V: TRBV7-6
D: -
size: few
J: TRBJ1-4
DNA: TGTGCCAGCAGCCCCGCCGGGAAACTGTTTTTT
CDR3: CASSPAGKLFF

V: TRBV11-2
D: -
size: -
J: TRBJ1-1
DNA: TGTGCCAGCAGCTTAGATAAGACAAGCCTTCGACCTGAAGCTTTCTTT
CDR3: CASSLDKTSLRPEAFF

V: TRBV7-2
D: TRBD1
size: many
J: TRBJ1-2
DNA: TGTGCCAGCAGCCCCACCTCCCTTCCGGGACAGGGAGAGGGCTACACCTTC
CDR3: CASSPTSLPGQGEGYTF

V: TRBV12-3/TRBV12-4
D: -
size: once
J: TRBJ1-4
DNA: TGTGCCAGCAGTAACCCGCGTCGAAGGGAAAAACTGTTTTTC
CDR3: CASSNPRRREKLFF

V: TRBV20-1
D: -
size: -
J: TRBJ2-7
DNA: TGCAGTGCTAGAGACCTCTACGAGCAGTACTTC
CDR3: CSARDLYEQYF

V: TRBV27
D: TRBD1
size: -
J: TRBJ2-2
DNA: TGTGCCAGCAGTTTATGGGGACAGGGAATCGGGGAGCTGTTTTTT
CDR3: CASSLWGQGIGELFF

V: TRBV27
D: -
size: -
J: TRBJ2-7
DNA: TGTGCCAGCAGTTTAAAGAGGACCTACGAGCAGTACTTC
CDR3: CASSLKRTYEQYF

V: TRBV27
D: -
size: -
J: TRBJ1-6
DNA: TGTGCCAGCACGGGCTGGCAGTATAATTCACCCCTCCACTTT
CDR3: CASTGWQYNSPLHF

V: TRBV9
D: -
size: -
J: TRBJ1-2
DNA: TGTGCCAGCAGCTCCAACAAGGGTTACTATGGCTACACCTTC
CDR3: CASSSNKGYYGYTF

V: TRBV4-2
D: TRBD2
size: few
J: TRBJ2-1
DNA: TGTGCCAGCAGCCCTAAACCCGGGGGACTAGCGGGGGGGTATGAGCAGTTCTTC
CDR3: CASSPKPGGLAGGYEQFF

V: TRBV2
D: -
size: many
J: TRBJ1-1
DNA: TGTGCCAGCAGGGGTGGCAGGGAAGTGGCTTTCTTT
CDR3: CASRGGREVAFF

V: TRBV11-3
D: TRBD2
size: -
J: TRBJ2-1
DNA: TGTGCCAACAGCCCCCCGGGGGGGAGTTACAATGAGCAGTTCTTC
CDR3: CANSPPGGSYNEQFF

V: TRBV7-2
D: -
size: many
J: TRBJ1-1
DNA: TGTGCCAGCAGCCCGGAAACCGGAGGGAACACTGAAGCTTTCTTT
CDR3: CASSPETGGNTEAFF

V: TRBV27
D: -
size: few
J: TRBJ1-1
DNA: TGTGCCAGCAGTTTATCCCAGGGTACCACTGAAGCTTTCTTT
CDR3: CASSLSQGTTEAFF

V: TRBV5-1
D: -
size: -
J: TRBJ1-1
DNA: TGCGCCAGCAGCTTGGAAGGCAGGGGAGGTGGCTCGATGATGAACACTGAAGCTTTCTTT
CDR3: CASSLEGRGGGSMMNTEAFF

V: TRBV7-9
D: -
size: few
J: TRBJ1-5
DNA: TGTGCCAGCAGCCGAGGGTCAGGGAGGCAGCCCCAGCATTTT
CDR3: CASSRGSGRQPQHF

V: TRBV10-2
D: -
size: -
J: TRBJ2-7
DNA: TGCGCCAGCAGTTCAGGACCTCGGGGTGAGCAGTACTTC
CDR3: CASSSGPRGEQYF

V: TRBV7-2
D: -
size: -
J: TRBJ1-6
DNA: TGTGCCAGCAGCTTTTCGGAGAGCTCCTATAATTCACCCCTCCACTTT
CDR3: CASSFSESSYNSPLHF

V: TRBV6-1
D: -
size: few
J: TRBJ1-2
DNA: TGTGCCAGCGCCATGGATTTGGGTGAATTCTATGGCTACACCTTC
CDR3: CASAMDLGEFYGYTF

V: TRBV7-8
D: -
size: few
J: TRBJ1-4
DNA: TGTGCCAGCAGTCTCCGAGGGACCTATAGTGAAAAACTGTTTTTT
CDR3: CASSLRGTYSEKLFF

V: TRBV6-2/TRBV6-3
D: -
size: few
J: TRBJ2-1
DNA: TGTGCCACCAACGGGGGTGAGCAGTTCTTC
CDR3: CATNGGEQFF

V: TRBV6-6
D: -
size: -
J: TRBJ2-3
DNA: TGTGCCAGCATTCAGGGAAGGGGCACAGATACGCAGTATTTT
CDR3: CASIQGRGTDTQYF

V: TRBV7-2
D: -
size: many
J: TRBJ1-2
DNA: TGTGCCAGCAGCCTACCCGCTACAGGGCCCCCGGGCTACACCTTC
CDR3: CASSLPATGPPGYTF

V: TRBV6-2/TRBV6-3
D: -
size: -
J: TRBJ2-7
DNA: TGTGCCAGCAGTTACGGCGGAGTAGGGAACGAGCAGTACTTC
CDR3: CASSYGGVGNEQYF

V: TRBV6-6
D: -
size: few
J: TRBJ2-5
DNA: TGTGCCAGCAGTTACGTGAACAGACGGGGTTGGGAGACCCAGTACTTC
CDR3: CASSYVNRRGWETQYF

V: TRBV2
D: -
size: -
J: TRBJ1-1
DNA: TGTGCCAGCAGTGAATTGCCACAGGGAAACACTGAAGCTTTCTTT
CDR3: CASSELPQGNTEAFF

V: TRBV7-9
D: -
size: many
J: TRBJ2-2
DNA: TGTGCCAGCAGCTTGGGCGGAGACTATGATATCACCGGGGAGCTGTTTTTT
CDR3: CASSLGGDYDITGELFF

V: TRBV6-5
D: -
size: few
J: TRBJ1-4
DNA: TGTGCCAGCAGTTACTCGTGGCAGCGAGTGGCTAATGAAAAACTGTTTTTT
CDR3: CASSYSWQRVANEKLFF

V: TRBV12-3/TRBV12-4
D: TRBD2
size: -
J: TRBJ2-7
DNA: TGTGCCAGCAGTCCTGGACTAGCGGGGGGAGGAAGGGAGCAGTACTTC
CDR3: CASSPGLAGGGREQYF

V: TRBV6-1
D: -
size: -
J: TRBJ2-2
DNA: TGTGCCAGCACCTTGATGGGGCCATCTCTCGCCGGGGAGCTGTTTTTT
CDR3: CASTLMGPSLAGELFF

V: TRBV12-3/TRBV12-4
D: -
size: -
J: TRBJ1-1
DNA: TGTGCCAGCAGGCACCGGGCGAAAACTGAAGCTTTCTTT
CDR3: CASRHRAKTEAFF